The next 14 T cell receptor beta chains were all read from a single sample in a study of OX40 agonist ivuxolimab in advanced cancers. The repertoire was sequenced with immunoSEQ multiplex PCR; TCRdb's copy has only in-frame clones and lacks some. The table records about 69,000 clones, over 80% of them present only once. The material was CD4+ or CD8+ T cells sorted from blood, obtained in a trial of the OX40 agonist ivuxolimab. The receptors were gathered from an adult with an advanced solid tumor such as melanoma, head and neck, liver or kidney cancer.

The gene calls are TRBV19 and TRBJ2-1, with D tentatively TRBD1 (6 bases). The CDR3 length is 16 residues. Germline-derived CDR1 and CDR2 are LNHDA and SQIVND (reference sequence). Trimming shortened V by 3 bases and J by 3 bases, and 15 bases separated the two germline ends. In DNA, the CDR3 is TGTGCCAGTAGTATTTCAACAGGGTGGGGCTACAATGAGCAGTTCTTC. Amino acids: CASSISTGWGYNEQFF.

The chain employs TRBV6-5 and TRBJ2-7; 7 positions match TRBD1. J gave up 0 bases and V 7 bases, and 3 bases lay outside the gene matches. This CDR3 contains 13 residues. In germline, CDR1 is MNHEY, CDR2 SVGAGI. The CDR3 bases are TGTGCCAGCACGCAGGGGGTCTCCTACGAGCAGTACTTC. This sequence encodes CASTQGVSYEQYF.

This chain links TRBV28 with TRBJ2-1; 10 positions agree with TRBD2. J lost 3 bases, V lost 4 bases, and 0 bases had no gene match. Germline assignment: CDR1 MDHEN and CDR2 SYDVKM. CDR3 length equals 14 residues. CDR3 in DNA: TGTGCCAGCAGTTGGACTAGCGGCTACAATGAGCAGTTCTTC. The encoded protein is CASSWTSGYNEQFF.

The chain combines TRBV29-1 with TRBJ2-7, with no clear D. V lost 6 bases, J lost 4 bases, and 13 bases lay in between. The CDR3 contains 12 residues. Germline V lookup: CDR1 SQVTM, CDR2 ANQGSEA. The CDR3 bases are TGCAGCGTCAACTCGGGCCCGTACGAGCAGTACTTC. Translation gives CSVNSGPYEQYF.

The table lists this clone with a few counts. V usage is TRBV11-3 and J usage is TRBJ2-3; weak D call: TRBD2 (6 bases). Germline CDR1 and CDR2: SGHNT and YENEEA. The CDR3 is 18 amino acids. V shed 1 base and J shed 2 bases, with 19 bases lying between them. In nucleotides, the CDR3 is TGTGCCAGCAGCTTAGTTGGGCGGGGTAAGGGGCACACAGATACGCAGTATTTT. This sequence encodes CASSLVGRGKGHTDTQYF.

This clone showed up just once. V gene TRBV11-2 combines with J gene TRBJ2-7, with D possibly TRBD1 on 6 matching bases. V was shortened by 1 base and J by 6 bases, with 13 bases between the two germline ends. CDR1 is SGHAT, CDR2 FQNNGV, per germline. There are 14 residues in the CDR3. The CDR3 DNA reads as TGTGCCAGCAGCTTAGTACCAGGGGTCGGCGAGCAGTACTTC. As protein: CASSLVPGVGEQYF. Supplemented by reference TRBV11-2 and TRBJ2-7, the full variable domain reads EAGVAQSPRYKIIEKRQSVAFWCNPISGHATLYWYQQILGQGPKLLIQFQNNGVVDDSQLPKDRFSAERLKGVDSTLKIQPAKLEDSAVYLCASSLVPGVGEQYFGPGTRLTVT.

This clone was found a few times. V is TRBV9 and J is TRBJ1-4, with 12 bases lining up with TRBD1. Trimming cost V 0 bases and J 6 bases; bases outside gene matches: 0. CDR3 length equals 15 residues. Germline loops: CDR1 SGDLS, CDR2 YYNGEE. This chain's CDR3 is CASSVGDRGHEKLFF. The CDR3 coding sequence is TGTGCCAGCAGCGTAGGGGACAGGGGGCATGAAAAACTGTTTTTT. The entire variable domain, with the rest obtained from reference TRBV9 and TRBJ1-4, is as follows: DSGVTQTPKHLITATGQRVTLRCSPRSGDLSVYWYQQSLDQGLQFLIQYYNGEERAKGNILERFSAQQFPDLHSELNLSSLELGDSALYFCASSVGDRGHEKLFFGSGTQLSVL.

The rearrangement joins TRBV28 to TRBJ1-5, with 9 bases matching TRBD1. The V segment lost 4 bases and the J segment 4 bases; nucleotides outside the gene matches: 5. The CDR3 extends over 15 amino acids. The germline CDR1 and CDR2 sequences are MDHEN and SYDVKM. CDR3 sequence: CASSYGDRVNQPQHF. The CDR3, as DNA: TGTGCCAGCAGTTACGGGGACAGGGTGAATCAGCCCCAGCATTTT.

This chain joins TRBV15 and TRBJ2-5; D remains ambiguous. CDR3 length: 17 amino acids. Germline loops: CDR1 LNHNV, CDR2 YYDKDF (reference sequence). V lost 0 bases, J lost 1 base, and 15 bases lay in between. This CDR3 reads CATSRDLQGRIQETQYF. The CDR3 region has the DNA TGTGCCACCAGCAGAGACCTCCAAGGACGGATCCAAGAGACCCAGTACTTC. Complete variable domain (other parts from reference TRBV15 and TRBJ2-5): DAMVIQNPRYQVTQFGKPVTLSCSQTLNHNVMYWYQQKSSQAPKLLFHYYDKDFNNEADTPDNFQSRRPNTSFCFLDIRSPGLGDTAMYLCATSRDLQGRIQETQYFGPGTRLLVL.

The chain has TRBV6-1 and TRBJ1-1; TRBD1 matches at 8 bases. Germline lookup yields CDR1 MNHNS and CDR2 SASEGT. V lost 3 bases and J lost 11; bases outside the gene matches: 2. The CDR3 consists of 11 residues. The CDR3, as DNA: TGTGCCAGCAGTGATAGGGACAGGGCTTTCTTT. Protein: CASSDRDRAFF.

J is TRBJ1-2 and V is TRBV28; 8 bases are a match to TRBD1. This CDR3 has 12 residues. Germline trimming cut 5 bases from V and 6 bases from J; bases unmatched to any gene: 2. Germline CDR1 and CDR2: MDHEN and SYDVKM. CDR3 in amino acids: CASSPTGDGYTF. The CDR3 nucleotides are TGTGCCAGCAGTCCGACAGGGGATGGCTACACCTTC.

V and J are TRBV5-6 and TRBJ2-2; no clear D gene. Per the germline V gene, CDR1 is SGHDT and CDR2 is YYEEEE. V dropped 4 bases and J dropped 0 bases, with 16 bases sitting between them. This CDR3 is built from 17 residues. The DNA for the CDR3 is TGTGCCAGCAGCACCCCTCGAGAGGATTCGAACACCGGGGAGCTGTTTTTT. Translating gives CASSTPREDSNTGELFF. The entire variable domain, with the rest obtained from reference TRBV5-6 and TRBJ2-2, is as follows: DAGVTQSPTHLIKTRGQQVTLRCSPKSGHDTVSWYQQALGQGPQFIFQYYEEEERQRGNFPDRFSGHQFPNYSSELNVNALLLGDSALYLCASSTPREDSNTGELFFGEGSRLTVL.

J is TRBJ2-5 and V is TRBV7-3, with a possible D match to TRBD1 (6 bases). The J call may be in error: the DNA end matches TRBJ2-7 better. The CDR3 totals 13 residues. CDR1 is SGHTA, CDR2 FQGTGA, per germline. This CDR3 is CASSLTGAYEQYF. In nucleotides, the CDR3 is TGTGCCAGCAGCTTAACGGGGGCGTACGAGCAGTACTTC.

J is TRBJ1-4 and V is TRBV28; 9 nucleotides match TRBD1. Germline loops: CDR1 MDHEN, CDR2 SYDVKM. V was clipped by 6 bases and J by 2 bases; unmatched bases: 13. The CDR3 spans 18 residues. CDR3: CASSQAGTGFSTNEKLFF. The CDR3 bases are TGTGCCAGCAGCCAAGCCGGGACAGGGTTCAGTACTAATGAAAAACTGTTTTTT.